This TCR beta chain came from a study of somatic mutations in cytotoxic T cells in rheumatoid arthritis. About the research overall: There were some V beta antibody-stained T-cell populations flow-sorted at nearly 100% purity, and these included V beta1+ cells sequenced for TCRB. Study-level findings and limits: A single CD8+ clone exceeded 20% of CD8+ cells in about an eighth of the roughly 60 patients.

Assay: immunoSEQ multiplex PCR; the TCRdb copy retains only in-frame clones and omits some. The sample includes roughly 3,500 clones, approximately 80% of them seen just once. A remark on this clone: Its antigen is still unknown.

The CDR3 is 16 amino acids. Germline V CDR1 and CDR2: PRHDT, FYEKMQ (reference sequence). V gave up 2 bases and J gave up 0 bases; unmatched junction bases: 7. Isolation of the CD4+ and CD8+ populations was accomplished via positive magnetic bead selection, with purity assessed by flow cytometry. The specimen sequenced was CD8+ T cells sorted from blood. This clonotype originated in a man aged 35-49 years with rheumatoid arthritis. J is TRBJ2-7 and V is TRBV13, with 7 bases identical to TRBD2. CDR3 loop: CASSLNTAGTSYEQYF. CDR3 DNA sequence: TGTGCCAGCAGCTTAAACACAGCGGGGACCTCCTACGAGCAGTACTTC.